This paragraph covers one T cell receptor beta chain sequence. Trimming cost V 1 base and J 5 bases; bases outside gene matches: 3. CDR1 SGHNT and CDR2 YYREEE come from the germline V gene (reference sequence). CDR3 length: 14 residues. This specimen comes from a study of OX40 agonist ivuxolimab in advanced cancers. Whole-study context: Ivuxolimab doses were 0.01, 0.1, 0.3, 1.5, 3 or 10 mg/kg every 2 weeks.

Method: immunoSEQ multiplex PCR; TCRdb's copy keeps in-frame clones and lacks some. The sample lists 40,000 to 45,000 clones; around 91% were seen once. The chain has TRBV5-4 and TRBJ2-4; TRBD2 matches 7 bases. The input for sequencing was CD4+ or CD8+ T cells sorted from blood, taken in a trial of the OX40 agonist ivuxolimab. The clonotype comes from an adult with an advanced solid tumor such as melanoma, head and neck, liver or kidney cancer. CDR3 sequence: CASSLSGRENIQYF. The CDR3 DNA is TGTGCCAGCAGCTTGAGTGGGAGGGAAAACATTCAGTACTTC.